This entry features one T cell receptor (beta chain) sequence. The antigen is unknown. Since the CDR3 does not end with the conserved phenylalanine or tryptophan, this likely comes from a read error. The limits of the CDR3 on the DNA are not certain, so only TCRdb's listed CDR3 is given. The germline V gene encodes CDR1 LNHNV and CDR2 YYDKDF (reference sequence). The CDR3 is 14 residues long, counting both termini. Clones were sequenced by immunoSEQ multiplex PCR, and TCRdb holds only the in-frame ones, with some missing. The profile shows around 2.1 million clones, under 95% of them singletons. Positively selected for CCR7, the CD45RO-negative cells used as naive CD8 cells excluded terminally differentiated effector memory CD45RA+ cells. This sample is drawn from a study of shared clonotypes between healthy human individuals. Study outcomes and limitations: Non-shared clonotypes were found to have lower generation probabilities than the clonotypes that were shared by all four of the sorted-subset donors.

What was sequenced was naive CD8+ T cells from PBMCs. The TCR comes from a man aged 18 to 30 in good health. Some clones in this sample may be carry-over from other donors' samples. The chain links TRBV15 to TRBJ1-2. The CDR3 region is CATSRGVGRRVVGT.